One T cell receptor beta chain is described in this entry. CDR1 is MNHEY and CDR2 is SVGAGI in the germline V gene. CDR3 size: 16 residues. V was trimmed by 0 bases and J by 5 bases, leaving 16 bases between them. This sample was included in a study of T cell responses to AZD1222 COVID-19 vaccine. Libraries were prepared by immunoSEQ multiplex PCR; TCRdb keeps only in-frame clonotypes and omits some of them. Of more than 90,000 clones listed, around 90% are singletons. The TCR sequence derives from an adult who received the AZD1222 COVID-19 vaccine. This specimen was peripheral blood, taken 28 days after the second AZD1222 dose. The chain recombines TRBV6-5 with TRBJ1-2; TRBD1 is a possible D gene (6 bases). Here the CDR3 reads CASSYSGGSKVYGYTF. The CDR3 bases are TGTGCCAGCAGTTACTCAGGGGGGTCTAAGGTATATGGCTACACCTTC.